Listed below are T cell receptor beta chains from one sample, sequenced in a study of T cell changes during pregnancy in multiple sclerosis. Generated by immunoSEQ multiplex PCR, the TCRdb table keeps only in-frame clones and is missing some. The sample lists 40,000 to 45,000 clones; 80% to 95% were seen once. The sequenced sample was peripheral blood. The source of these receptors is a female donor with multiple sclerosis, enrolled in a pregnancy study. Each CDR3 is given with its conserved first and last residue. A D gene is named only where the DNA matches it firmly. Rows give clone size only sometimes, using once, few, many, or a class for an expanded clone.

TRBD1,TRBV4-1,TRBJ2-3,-,CASSQGSGQGTDTQYF,TGCGCCAGCAGCCAAGGTTCGGGACAGGGCACAGATACGCAGTATTTT
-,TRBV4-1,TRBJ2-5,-,CASSQVVPQNRYQETQYF,TGCGCCAGCAGCCAAGTTGTCCCTCAAAACAGGTACCAAGAGACCCAGTACTTC
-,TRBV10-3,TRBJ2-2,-,CAIKTAGTDTGELFF,TGTGCCATCAAGACAGCCGGGACCGACACCGGGGAGCTGTTTTTT
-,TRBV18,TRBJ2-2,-,CASSPQLNTGELFF,TGTGCCAGCTCACCACAGCTTAACACCGGGGAGCTGTTTTTT
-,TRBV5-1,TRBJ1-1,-,CASSLAKTGNTEAFF,TGCGCCAGCAGCTTGGCGAAGACAGGGAACACTGAAGCTTTCTTT
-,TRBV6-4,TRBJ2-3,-,CASVKTDTSTDTQYF,TGTGCCAGCGTCAAAACGGATACTAGCACAGATACGCAGTATTTT
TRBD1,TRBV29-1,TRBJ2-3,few,CSGDRGTSTDTQYF,TGCAGCGGTGACAGGGGAACTAGCACAGATACGCAGTATTTT
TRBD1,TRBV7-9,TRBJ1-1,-,CASSLARGGNTEAFF,TGTGCCAGCAGCTTAGCCAGGGGGGGGAACACTGAAGCTTTCTTT
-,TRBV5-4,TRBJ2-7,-,CASSLIAVPYEQYF,TGTGCCAGCAGCTTGATAGCGGTACCCTACGAGCAGTACTTC
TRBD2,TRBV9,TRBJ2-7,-,CASSTLAGARSYEQYF,TGTGCCAGCAGCACCTTAGCGGGAGCTCGCTCCTACGAGCAGTACTTC
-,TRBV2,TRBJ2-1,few,CASSEAPGSLYNEQFF,TGTGCCAGCAGTGAAGCGCCAGGGTCCCTCTACAATGAGCAGTTCTTC
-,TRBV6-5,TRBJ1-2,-,CASSTAGVGYTF,TGTGCCAGCAGTACGGCGGGTGTCGGCTACACCTTC
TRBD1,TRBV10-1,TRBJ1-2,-,CASSGDRSYGYTF,TGCGCCAGCAGTGGGGACAGGTCCTATGGCTACACCTTC
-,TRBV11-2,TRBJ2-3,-,CASTTGPDTQYF,TGTGCCAGCACCACCGGGCCAGATACGCAGTATTTT
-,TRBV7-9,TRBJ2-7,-,CASSLGMEGGALRNYEQYF,TGTGCCAGCAGCTTAGGAATGGAGGGTGGGGCCCTCCGGAACTACGAGCAGTACTTC
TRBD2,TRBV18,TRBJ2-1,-,CASSPGLAGGNEQFF,TGTGCCAGCTCACCAGGGCTAGCGGGAGGGAATGAGCAGTTCTTC
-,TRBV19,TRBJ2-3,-,CASSLRGATSTDTQYF,TGTGCCAGTTCCCTCCGCGGGGCTACTAGCACAGATACGCAGTATTTT
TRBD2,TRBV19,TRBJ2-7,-,CASSPRGENSYEQYF,TGTGCCAGTAGCCCTCGGGGGGAAAACTCCTACGAGCAGTACTTC
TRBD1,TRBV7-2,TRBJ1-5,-,CASSFTGTANQPQHF,TGTGCCAGCAGCTTCACCGGGACAGCAAATCAGCCCCAGCATTTT
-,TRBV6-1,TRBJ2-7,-,CASSEIPMDSYEQYF,TGTGCCAGCAGTGAAATCCCCATGGACTCCTACGAGCAGTACTTC
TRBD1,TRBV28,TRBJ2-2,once,CASSSGTGARKELFF,TGTGCCAGCAGTTCCGGGACAGGAGCCCGAAAGGAGCTGTTTTTT
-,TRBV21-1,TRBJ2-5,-,CASSKEETGGTQYF,TGTGCCAGCAGCAAAGAGGAGACAGGGGGGACCCAGTACTTC
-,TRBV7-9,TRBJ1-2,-,CASSLGQTAPIMGYTF,TGTGCCAGCAGCTTAGGCCAGACAGCGCCTATTATGGGCTACACCTTC
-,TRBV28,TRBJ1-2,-,CASRAGLVGYGYTF,TGTGCCAGCAGGGCAGGGTTGGTTGGCTATGGCTACACCTTC
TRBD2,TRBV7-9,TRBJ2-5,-,CASSPRTSGSMGQETQYF,TGTGCCAGCAGCCCCCGGACTAGCGGGAGTATGGGGCAAGAGACCCAGTACTTC
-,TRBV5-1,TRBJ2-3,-,CASSLRDYSTDTQYF,TGCGCCAGCAGCTTGCGTGACTACTCCACAGATACGCAGTATTTT